This T cell receptor beta chain was identified in a study of blood T cell repertoires in COVID-19. Germline V gives CDR1 LNHDA, CDR2 SQIVND (reference sequence). The CDR3 is made up of 17 amino acids. J was trimmed by 0 bases and V by 6 bases; bases with no gene match: 12. Generated by immunoSEQ multiplex PCR, the TCRdb table keeps only in-frame clones and is missing some. The table lists about 3,400 clones, under 75% of them singletons. The chain has TRBV19 and TRBJ2-3, with 7 bases matching TRBD2. What was sequenced was peripheral blood. The clonotype was recovered from a man aged 65 to 79 with active COVID-19. The DNA for the CDR3 is TGTGCCAGTAGCGGGTCTAGCGGACACCCTAGCACAGATACGCAGTATTTT. Translated: CASSGSSGHPSTDTQYF. Drawing the rest from reference TRBV19 and TRBJ2-3, the complete variable domain is DGGITQSPKYLFRKEGQNVTLSCEQNLNHDAMYWYRQDPGQGLRLIYYSQIVNDFQKGDIAEGYSVSREKKESFPLTVTSAQKNPTAFYLCASSGSSGHPSTDTQYFGPGTRLTVL.